The rows below give T cell receptor beta chains drawn from one sample of a study of blood T cell repertoires in COVID-19. TCRdb's copy holds only in-frame clones and misses some; the assay was immunoSEQ multiplex PCR. The profile covers about 200,000 clones, with about 86% appearing a single time and more than 0.7% taken by the ten largest. The material sequenced was peripheral blood. The source of these receptors is a woman in her 70s with acute or convalescent COVID-19. Both conserved end residues are part of each CDR3. The D gene is left open where the match is weak. The size of a clone is reported for some rows only, either as once, few or many, or as a class for expanded clones.

v_gene: TRBV5-1
j_gene: TRBJ2-7
d_gene: -
abundance: -
CDR3aa: CASSLIPGPYEQYF
CDR3nt: TGCGCCAGCAGCTTGATCCCAGGGCCTTACGAGCAGTACTTC

v_gene: TRBV3-1/TRBV3-2
j_gene: TRBJ2-7
d_gene: -
abundance: -
CDR3aa: CASSLLTGHLSYEQYF
CDR3nt: TGTGCCAGCAGCCTACTTACGGGACACCTCTCCTACGAGCAGTACTTC

v_gene: TRBV20-1
j_gene: TRBJ2-7
d_gene: TRBD2
abundance: -
CDR3aa: CSASFAGVSFEQYF
CDR3nt: TGCAGTGCTAGTTTTGCGGGAGTTAGCTTCGAGCAGTACTTC

v_gene: TRBV19
j_gene: TRBJ1-1
d_gene: TRBD1
abundance: -
CDR3aa: CATFSPRGLGNTEAFF
CDR3nt: TGTGCCACTTTCTCACCTAGGGGGCTGGGGAACACTGAAGCTTTCTTT

v_gene: TRBV27
j_gene: TRBJ2-5
d_gene: TRBD1
abundance: -
CDR3aa: CASRSGTGIVGTPTQYF
CDR3nt: TGTGCCAGCAGATCCGGGACAGGGATCGTAGGCACCCCGACCCAGTACTTC

v_gene: TRBV6-5
j_gene: TRBJ1-2
d_gene: -
abundance: -
CDR3aa: CASSYRGVYGYTF
CDR3nt: TGTGCCAGCAGTTACCGGGGGGTCTATGGCTACACCTTC

v_gene: TRBV5-1
j_gene: TRBJ1-1
d_gene: -
abundance: -
CDR3aa: CASSRDSQNTEAFF
CDR3nt: TGCGCCAGCAGCAGAGACAGCCAGAACACTGAAGCTTTCTTT

v_gene: TRBV2
j_gene: TRBJ1-1
d_gene: TRBD1
abundance: -
CDR3aa: CASRGDRNTEAFF
CDR3nt: TGTGCCAGCAGGGGGGACAGGAACACTGAAGCTTTCTTT

v_gene: TRBV12-3/TRBV12-4
j_gene: TRBJ1-6
d_gene: -
abundance: -
CDR3aa: CASSLRGGSPLHF
CDR3nt: TGTGCCAGCAGCCTTCGGGGGGGTTCACCCCTCCACTTT

v_gene: TRBV10-3
j_gene: TRBJ2-3
d_gene: TRBD2
abundance: -
CDR3aa: CAIPRPNPGPSGRGGETDTQYF
CDR3nt: TGTGCCATCCCTAGACCAAACCCCGGGCCTAGCGGGAGGGGGGGGGAAACAGATACGCAGTATTTT

v_gene: TRBV28
j_gene: TRBJ2-7
d_gene: TRBD1
abundance: -
CDR3aa: CASSYGQGSGYEQYF
CDR3nt: TGTGCCAGCAGCTACGGACAGGGGTCTGGCTACGAGCAGTACTTC

v_gene: TRBV7-2
j_gene: TRBJ2-7
d_gene: -
abundance: -
CDR3aa: CASSLNRGSSYEQYF
CDR3nt: TGTGCCAGCAGCTTAAACCGAGGGAGCTCCTACGAGCAGTACTTC

v_gene: TRBV5-5
j_gene: TRBJ1-1
d_gene: -
abundance: few
CDR3aa: CASSLGGSVDTEAFF
CDR3nt: TGTGCCAGCAGCTTGGGGGGCAGCGTTGACACTGAAGCTTTCTTT

v_gene: TRBV18
j_gene: TRBJ1-1
d_gene: -
abundance: -
CDR3aa: CASSPVPYTEAFF
CDR3nt: TGTGCCAGCTCACCAGTCCCTTACACTGAAGCTTTCTTT

v_gene: TRBV11-3
j_gene: TRBJ2-1
d_gene: -
abundance: -
CDR3aa: CASSLGQSTNEQFF
CDR3nt: TGTGCCAGCAGCTTGGGGCAGTCCACCAATGAGCAGTTCTTC

v_gene: TRBV6-5
j_gene: TRBJ2-7
d_gene: TRBD1
abundance: -
CDR3aa: CASSYQGTGGYEQYF
CDR3nt: TGTGCCAGCAGTTACCAGGGGACAGGGGGCTACGAGCAGTACTTC

v_gene: TRBV9
j_gene: TRBJ1-4
d_gene: TRBD1
abundance: -
CDR3aa: CASSKDRGNEKLFF
CDR3nt: TGTGCCAGCAGCAAAGACAGGGGGAATGAAAAACTGTTTTTT

v_gene: TRBV6-6
j_gene: TRBJ2-3
d_gene: -
abundance: -
CDR3aa: CASTPSGADTQYF
CDR3nt: TGTGCCAGCACCCCCTCGGGGGCAGATACGCAGTATTTT

v_gene: TRBV28
j_gene: TRBJ2-7
d_gene: -
abundance: -
CDR3aa: CASSLVSSEQYF
CDR3nt: TGTGCCAGCAGTTTAGTCTCGAGTGAGCAGTACTTC

v_gene: TRBV10-1
j_gene: TRBJ2-3
d_gene: -
abundance: once
CDR3aa: CASSELPAGSTDTQYF
CDR3nt: TGCGCCAGCAGTGAGTTACCAGCGGGTAGCACAGATACGCAGTATTTT

v_gene: TRBV5-1
j_gene: TRBJ2-2
d_gene: TRBD1
abundance: -
CDR3aa: CASSNLLGTGGSTGELFF
CDR3nt: TGCGCCAGCAGCAATTTACTCGGGACAGGGGGGAGCACCGGGGAGCTGTTTTTT

v_gene: TRBV28
j_gene: TRBJ2-3
d_gene: TRBD2
abundance: -
CDR3aa: CASETSGSTDTQYF
CDR3nt: TGTGCCAGTGAGACTAGCGGGAGCACAGATACGCAGTATTTT

v_gene: TRBV5-4
j_gene: TRBJ2-3
d_gene: -
abundance: -
CDR3aa: CASSPVGADTQYF
CDR3nt: TGTGCCAGCAGCCCGGTCGGGGCAGATACGCAGTATTTT

v_gene: TRBV6-5
j_gene: TRBJ1-5
d_gene: -
abundance: once
CDR3aa: CASMSYRGNQPQHF
CDR3nt: TGTGCCAGCATGTCCTACAGGGGCAATCAGCCCCAGCATTTT

v_gene: TRBV6-5
j_gene: TRBJ2-2
d_gene: -
abundance: -
CDR3aa: CASEGDGRTGELFF
CDR3nt: TGTGCCAGCGAGGGGGACGGGCGCACCGGGGAGCTGTTTTTT

v_gene: TRBV28
j_gene: TRBJ2-4
d_gene: -
abundance: -
CDR3aa: CASSRPNEGIQYF
CDR3nt: TGTGCCAGCAGTAGACCTAATGAGGGCATTCAGTACTTC

v_gene: TRBV6-5
j_gene: TRBJ2-7
d_gene: TRBD1
abundance: -
CDR3aa: CASSTGGMGSYEQYF
CDR3nt: TGTGCCAGCAGTACAGGGGGCATGGGGTCCTACGAGCAGTACTTC

v_gene: TRBV4-3
j_gene: TRBJ2-1
d_gene: -
abundance: -
CDR3aa: CASSHRRGGNGNNEQFF
CDR3nt: TGCGCCAGCAGCCACAGACGCGGCGGGAACGGTAACAATGAGCAGTTCTTC

v_gene: TRBV7-7
j_gene: TRBJ2-2
d_gene: TRBD2
abundance: -
CDR3aa: CASSPLGSGIPGELFF
CDR3nt: TGTGCCAGCAGCCCCTTGGGTAGCGGGATACCTGGGGAGCTGTTTTTT

v_gene: TRBV3-1/TRBV3-2
j_gene: TRBJ2-2
d_gene: TRBD2
abundance: -
CDR3aa: CASSQLAGSNTGELFF
CDR3nt: TGTGCCAGCAGTCAACTAGCGGGATCTAACACCGGGGAGCTGTTTTTT

v_gene: TRBV5-4
j_gene: TRBJ2-1
d_gene: -
abundance: -
CDR3aa: CASSSIRASRRNEQFF
CDR3nt: TGTGCCAGCAGCTCGATTCGGGCTAGCCGTAGGAATGAGCAGTTCTTC

v_gene: TRBV28
j_gene: TRBJ1-1
d_gene: TRBD1
abundance: few
CDR3aa: CASSSGQRYTEAFF
CDR3nt: TGTGCCAGCAGTTCGGGACAGCGATACACTGAAGCTTTCTTT

v_gene: TRBV5-1
j_gene: TRBJ1-1
d_gene: TRBD1
abundance: -
CDR3aa: CASSLEGQGFGTEAFF
CDR3nt: TGCGCCAGCAGCTTGGAGGGACAGGGTTTCGGCACTGAAGCTTTCTTT

v_gene: TRBV11-3
j_gene: TRBJ1-6
d_gene: -
abundance: -
CDR3aa: CASSLISSYNSPLHF
CDR3nt: TGTGCCAGCAGCTTAATCAGCTCCTATAATTCACCCCTCCACTTT

v_gene: TRBV24-1
j_gene: TRBJ2-7
d_gene: TRBD2
abundance: -
CDR3aa: CATSDPGLAGHYEQYF
CDR3nt: TGTGCCACCAGTGATCCGGGACTAGCGGGGCATTACGAGCAGTACTTC

v_gene: TRBV6-6
j_gene: TRBJ2-1
d_gene: TRBD2
abundance: -
CDR3aa: CASNLAGGHNEQFF
CDR3nt: TGTGCCAGCAATCTAGCGGGGGGCCACAATGAGCAGTTCTTC

v_gene: TRBV5-1
j_gene: TRBJ1-4
d_gene: -
abundance: -
CDR3aa: CASSAASGESNEKLFF
CDR3nt: TGCGCCAGCAGCGCTGCCTCAGGGGAGTCTAATGAAAAACTGTTTTTT

v_gene: TRBV5-1
j_gene: TRBJ2-6
d_gene: -
abundance: -
CDR3aa: CASSERVSGANVLTF
CDR3nt: TGCGCCAGCAGCGAGCGAGTCTCTGGGGCCAACGTCCTGACTTTC

v_gene: TRBV3-1/TRBV3-2
j_gene: TRBJ1-6
d_gene: -
abundance: -
CDR3aa: CASSQVQASYNSPLHF
CDR3nt: TGTGCCAGCAGCCAGGTACAGGCCTCCTATAATTCACCCCTCCACTTT

v_gene: TRBV27
j_gene: TRBJ2-2
d_gene: -
abundance: -
CDR3aa: CASQKDYTGELFF
CDR3nt: TGTGCCAGCCAAAAGGACTACACCGGGGAGCTGTTTTTT

v_gene: TRBV5-1
j_gene: TRBJ1-5
d_gene: -
abundance: -
CDR3aa: CASRYTGVVNQPQHF
CDR3nt: TGCGCCAGCAGATATACGGGGGTTGTAAATCAGCCCCAGCATTTT

v_gene: TRBV5-1
j_gene: TRBJ2-3
d_gene: TRBD2
abundance: once
CDR3aa: CASSLRGLAGGGDTQYF
CDR3nt: TGCGCCAGCAGCTTGAGGGGGCTAGCGGGAGGTGGAGATACGCAGTATTTT

v_gene: TRBV10-1
j_gene: TRBJ2-1
d_gene: -
abundance: -
CDR3aa: CASGGRLNEQFF
CDR3nt: TGCGCCAGCGGAGGCCGTTTAAATGAGCAGTTCTTC

v_gene: TRBV15
j_gene: TRBJ1-6
d_gene: TRBD1
abundance: -
CDR3aa: CATSMGSGQGWNSPLHF
CDR3nt: TGTGCCACCAGCATGGGTTCAGGACAGGGTTGGAATTCACCCCTCCACTTT

v_gene: TRBV19
j_gene: TRBJ2-3
d_gene: -
abundance: -
CDR3aa: CASNRQATDTQYF
CDR3nt: TGTGCCAGTAATCGACAGGCCACAGATACGCAGTATTTT

v_gene: TRBV12-5
j_gene: TRBJ1-6
d_gene: TRBD1
abundance: -
CDR3aa: CASGRDSYNSPLHF
CDR3nt: TGTGCTAGTGGCCGGGACAGCTATAATTCACCCCTCCACTTT

v_gene: TRBV14
j_gene: TRBJ1-1
d_gene: TRBD1
abundance: -
CDR3aa: CASSQAFRTGGAGTEAFF
CDR3nt: TGTGCCAGCAGCCAAGCCTTTCGGACAGGGGGCGCGGGCACTGAAGCTTTCTTT

v_gene: TRBV19
j_gene: TRBJ2-5
d_gene: TRBD1
abundance: few
CDR3aa: CASSPRTGGETQYF
CDR3nt: TGTGCCAGTAGTCCAAGGACAGGGGGAGAGACCCAGTACTTC